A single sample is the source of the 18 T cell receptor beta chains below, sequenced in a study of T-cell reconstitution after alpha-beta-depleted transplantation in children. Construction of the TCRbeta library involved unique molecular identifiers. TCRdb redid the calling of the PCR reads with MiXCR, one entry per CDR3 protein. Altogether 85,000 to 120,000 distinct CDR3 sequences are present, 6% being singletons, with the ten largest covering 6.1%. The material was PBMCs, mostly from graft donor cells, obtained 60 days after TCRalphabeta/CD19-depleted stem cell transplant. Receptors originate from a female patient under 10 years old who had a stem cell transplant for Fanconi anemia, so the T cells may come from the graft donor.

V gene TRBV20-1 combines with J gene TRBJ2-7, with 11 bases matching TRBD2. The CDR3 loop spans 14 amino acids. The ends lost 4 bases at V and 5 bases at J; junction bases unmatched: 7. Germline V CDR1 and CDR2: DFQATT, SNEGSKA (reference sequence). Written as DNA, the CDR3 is TGCAGTGCTACCTTGGGGACTAGCGGCCACGAGCAGTACTTC. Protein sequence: CSATLGTSGHEQYF.

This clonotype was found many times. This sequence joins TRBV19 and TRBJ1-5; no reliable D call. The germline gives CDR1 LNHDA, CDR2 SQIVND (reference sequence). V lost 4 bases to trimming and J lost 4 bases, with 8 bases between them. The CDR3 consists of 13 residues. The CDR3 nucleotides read TGTGCCAGTAGTAATTTGCGGAATCAGCCCCAGCATTTT. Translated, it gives CASSNLRNQPQHF.

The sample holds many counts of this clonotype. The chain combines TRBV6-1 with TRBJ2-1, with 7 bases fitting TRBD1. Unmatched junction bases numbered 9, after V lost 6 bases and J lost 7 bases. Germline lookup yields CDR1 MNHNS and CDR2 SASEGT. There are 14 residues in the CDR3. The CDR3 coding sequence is TGTGCCAGCAGAACGACAGGGTTAGTGAATGAGCAGTTCTTC. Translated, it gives CASRTTGLVNEQFF.

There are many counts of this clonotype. The CDR3, as DNA: TGTGCCAGCAGTTTACGCCCTATAATGAACACTGAAGCTTTCTTT. It encodes CASSLRPIMNTEAFF. The rearrangement joins TRBV28 to TRBJ1-1; the D is unclear. In germline, CDR1 is MDHEN, CDR2 SYDVKM. This CDR3 is built from 15 residues. Trimming pared 2 bases from V and 0 bases from J, leaving 10 bases between.

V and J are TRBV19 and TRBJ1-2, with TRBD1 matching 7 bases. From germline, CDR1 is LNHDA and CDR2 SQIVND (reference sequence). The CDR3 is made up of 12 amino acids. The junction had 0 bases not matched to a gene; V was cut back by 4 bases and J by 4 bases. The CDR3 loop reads CASSRDSYGYTF. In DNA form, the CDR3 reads TGTGCCAGTAGTAGGGACAGCTATGGCTACACCTTC.

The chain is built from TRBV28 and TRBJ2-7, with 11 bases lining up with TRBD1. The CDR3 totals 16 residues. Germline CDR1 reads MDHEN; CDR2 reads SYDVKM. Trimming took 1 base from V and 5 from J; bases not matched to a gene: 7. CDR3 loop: CASSLFQGQGADEQYF. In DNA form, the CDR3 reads TGTGCCAGCAGTTTATTTCAAGGACAGGGGGCGGACGAGCAGTACTTC.

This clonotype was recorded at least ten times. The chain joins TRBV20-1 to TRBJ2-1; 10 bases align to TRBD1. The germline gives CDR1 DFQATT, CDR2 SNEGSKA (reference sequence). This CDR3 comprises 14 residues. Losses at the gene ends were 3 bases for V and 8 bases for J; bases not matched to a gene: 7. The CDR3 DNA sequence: TGCAGTGCTAGCCCCGGGACAGGGGCGGATGAGCAGTTCTTC. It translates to CSASPGTGADEQFF.

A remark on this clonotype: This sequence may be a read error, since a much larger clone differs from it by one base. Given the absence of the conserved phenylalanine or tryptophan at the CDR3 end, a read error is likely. CDR3 residues: CAWGAKPATNEKLFY. CDR3 nucleotide sequence: TGTGCCTGGGGTGCGAAGCCAGCAACTAATGAAAAACTGTTTTAT. The chain uses TRBV30 and TRBJ1-4; D not certain. This CDR3 is 15 amino acids long. Germline V gene sequence: CDR1 GTSNPN, CDR2 SVGIG (reference sequence). The V end lost 5 bases, the J end lost 0 bases, and 13 bases lay between the germline ends.

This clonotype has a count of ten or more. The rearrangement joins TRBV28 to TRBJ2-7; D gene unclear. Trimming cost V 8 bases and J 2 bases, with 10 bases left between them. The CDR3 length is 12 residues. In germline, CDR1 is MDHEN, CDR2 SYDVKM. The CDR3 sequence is CASGIGTYEQYF. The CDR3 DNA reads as TGTGCCAGCGGGATAGGAACCTACGAGCAGTACTTC.

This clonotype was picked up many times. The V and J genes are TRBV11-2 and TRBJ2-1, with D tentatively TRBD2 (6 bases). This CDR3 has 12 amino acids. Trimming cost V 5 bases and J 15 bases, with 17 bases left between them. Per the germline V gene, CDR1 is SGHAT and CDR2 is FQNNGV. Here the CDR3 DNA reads TGTGCCAGCAGCCCAATGCTTGGGCGGGGGTTCTTC. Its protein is CASSPMLGRGFF.

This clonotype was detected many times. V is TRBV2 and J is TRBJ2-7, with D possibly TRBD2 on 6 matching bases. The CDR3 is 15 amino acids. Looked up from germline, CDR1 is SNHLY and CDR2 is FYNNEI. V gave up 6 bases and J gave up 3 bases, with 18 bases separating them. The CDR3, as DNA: TGTGCCAGCAGGGCGGACTACAGGCGCAACTACGAGCAGTACTTC. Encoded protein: CASRADYRRNYEQYF.

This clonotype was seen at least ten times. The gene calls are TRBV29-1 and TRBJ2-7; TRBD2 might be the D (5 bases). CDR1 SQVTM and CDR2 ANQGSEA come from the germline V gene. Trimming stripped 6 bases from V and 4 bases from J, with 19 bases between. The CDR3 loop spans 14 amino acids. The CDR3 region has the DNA TGCAGCGTATGCCGGGATCCTAACTTTTACGAGCAGTACTTC. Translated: CSVCRDPNFYEQYF.

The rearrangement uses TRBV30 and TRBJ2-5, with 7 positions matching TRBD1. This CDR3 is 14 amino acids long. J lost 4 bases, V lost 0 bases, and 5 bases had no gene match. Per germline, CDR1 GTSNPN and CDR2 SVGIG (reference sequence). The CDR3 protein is CAWSVRSGGETQYF. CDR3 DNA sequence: TGTGCCTGGAGTGTACGTTCAGGGGGAGAGACCCAGTACTTC.

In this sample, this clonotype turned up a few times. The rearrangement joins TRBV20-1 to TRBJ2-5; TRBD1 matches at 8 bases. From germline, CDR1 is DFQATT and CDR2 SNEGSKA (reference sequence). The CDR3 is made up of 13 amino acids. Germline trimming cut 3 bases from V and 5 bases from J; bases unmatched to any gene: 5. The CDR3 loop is CSARQGAEETQYF. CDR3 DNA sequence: TGCAGTGCTAGGCAGGGGGCGGAGGAGACCCAGTACTTC.

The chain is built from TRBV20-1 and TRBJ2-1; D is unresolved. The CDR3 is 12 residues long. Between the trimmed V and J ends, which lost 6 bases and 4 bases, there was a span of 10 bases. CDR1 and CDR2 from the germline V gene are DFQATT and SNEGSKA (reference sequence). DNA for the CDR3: TGCAGTGCGAGCTTGACTTACAATGAGCAGTTCTTC. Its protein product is CSASLTYNEQFF.

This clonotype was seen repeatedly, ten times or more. CDR3 coding DNA: TGCGCCAGCAGCCAAGGACTAGCGGGGAGGGAGACCCAGTACTTC. Translated: CASSQGLAGRETQYF. The chain links TRBV5-1 to TRBJ2-5, with TRBD2 matching over 12 bases. Trimming cost V 4 bases and J 5 bases; bases outside gene matches: 6. This CDR3 region has 15 residues. Germline values: CDR1 SGHRS, CDR2 YFSETQ.

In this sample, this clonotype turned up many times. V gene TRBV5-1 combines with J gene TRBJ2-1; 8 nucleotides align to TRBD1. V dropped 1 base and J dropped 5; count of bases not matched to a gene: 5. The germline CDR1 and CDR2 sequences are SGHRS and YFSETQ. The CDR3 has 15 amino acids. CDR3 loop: CASSLFQGANNEQFF. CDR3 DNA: TGCGCCAGCAGCTTGTTCCAGGGGGCCAACAATGAGCAGTTCTTC.

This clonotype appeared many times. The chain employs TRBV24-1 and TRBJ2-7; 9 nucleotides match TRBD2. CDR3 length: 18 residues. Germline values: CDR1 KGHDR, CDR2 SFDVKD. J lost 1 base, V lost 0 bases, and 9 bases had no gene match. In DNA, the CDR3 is TGTGCCACCAGTGATTTGTATAGCGGGGGCACTAGATCCTACGAGCAGTACTTC. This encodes CATSDLYSGGTRSYEQYF.